This T cell receptor beta chain was retrieved from a study of shared clonotypes between healthy human individuals. Study results and limitations: Few donors restricted represented genetic and exposure-history diversity.

Germline V gene lookup returns CDR1 LGHNA and CDR2 YNFKEQ. V was clipped by 0 bases and J by 0 bases, with 9 bases between them. CDR3 length equals 15 residues. Amplification in unsorted PBMC replicate PCRs started from around 0.3 ug DNA, which equals around 31,000 T cell genomes. This table comes from immunoSEQ multiplex PCR, and its TCRdb copy is limited to in-frame clones, with some not included. Among about 600,000 clones, around 78% were seen once, and the ten largest hold more than 10%. This clone was picked up a small number of times. Its antigen is unknown. The chain uses TRBV4-2 and TRBJ2-7; TRBD2 is a possible D gene (5 bases). The specimen was PBMCs. This TCR was sampled from a woman aged 40 to 49 in good health. Some clones in this sample may be carry-over from other donors' samples. The DNA of the CDR3 is TGTGCCAGCAGCCAAGAGGCGGGTACCTCCTACGAGCAGTACTTC. Translation: CASSQEAGTSYEQYF.